This TCR beta chain was identified during a study of graft-versus-host responses after intestinal transplantation. The wider study: Anti-thymocyte globulin induction was given to all recipients, followed by tacrolimus and steroids for approximately three years. The study, taken as a whole, reports: Allograft graft-versus-host to host-versus-graft clonal ratios ran high in patients with graft-donor T cell macrochimerism. Researchers found GvH clones in recipient marrow, and some showed up first in ileum or blood.

A remark on this clone: Its antigen is undetermined.

The table came from immunoSEQ multiplex PCR; TCRdb's copy has only in-frame clones and leaves some out. Of about 84,000 clones detected, around 93% appear once; the ten largest clones hold 0.35%. The V end lost 0 bases, the J end lost 5 bases, and 13 bases lay between the germline ends. The CDR3 has 15 residues. Per the germline V gene, CDR1 is MNHEY and CDR2 is SVGAGI. The specimen comprised unstimulated CD4+ T cells sorted from spleen or lymph node cells, sampled before transplant. The clonotype was recovered from a human donor who was the organ donor for an intestinal transplant. The chain carries TRBV6-5 and TRBJ1-2, with D hard to call. CDR3 in amino acids: CASSYSERPAYGYTF. The DNA of the CDR3 is TGTGCCAGCAGTTACTCGGAGAGGCCGGCTTATGGCTACACCTTC.